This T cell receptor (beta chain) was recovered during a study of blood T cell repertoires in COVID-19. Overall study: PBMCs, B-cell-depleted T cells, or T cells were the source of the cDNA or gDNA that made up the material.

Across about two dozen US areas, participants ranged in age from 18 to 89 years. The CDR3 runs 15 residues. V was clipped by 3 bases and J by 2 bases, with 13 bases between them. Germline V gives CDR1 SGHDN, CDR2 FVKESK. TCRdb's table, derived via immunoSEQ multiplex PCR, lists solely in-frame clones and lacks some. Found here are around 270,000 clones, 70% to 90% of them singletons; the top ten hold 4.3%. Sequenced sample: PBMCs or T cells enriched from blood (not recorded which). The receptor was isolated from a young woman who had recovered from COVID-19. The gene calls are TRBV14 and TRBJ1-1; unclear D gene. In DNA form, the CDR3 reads TGTGCCAGCAGCCAGTTTCCCGGTGCTAACACTGAAGCTTTCTTT. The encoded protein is CASSQFPGANTEAFF.